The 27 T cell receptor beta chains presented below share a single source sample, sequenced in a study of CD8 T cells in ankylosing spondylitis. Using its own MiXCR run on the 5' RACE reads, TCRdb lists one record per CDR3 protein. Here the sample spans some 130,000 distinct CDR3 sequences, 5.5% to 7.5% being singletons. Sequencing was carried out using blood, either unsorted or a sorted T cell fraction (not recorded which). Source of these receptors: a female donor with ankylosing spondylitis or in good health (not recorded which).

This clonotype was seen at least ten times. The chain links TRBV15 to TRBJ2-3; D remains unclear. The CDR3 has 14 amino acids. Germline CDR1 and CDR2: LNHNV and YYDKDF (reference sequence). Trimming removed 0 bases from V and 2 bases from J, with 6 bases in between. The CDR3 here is CATSREGFTDTQYF. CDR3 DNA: TGTGCCACCAGCAGAGAAGGCTTCACAGATACGCAGTATTTT.

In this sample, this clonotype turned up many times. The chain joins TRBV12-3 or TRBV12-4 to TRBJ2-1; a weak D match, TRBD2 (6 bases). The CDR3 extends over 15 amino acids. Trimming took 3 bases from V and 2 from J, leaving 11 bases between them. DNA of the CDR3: TGTGCCAGCAGTTTCTGGAGGGGAACCTACAATGAGCAGTTCTTC. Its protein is CASSFWRGTYNEQFF.

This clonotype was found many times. The CDR3 sequence: CASSEAGRGNQPQHF. The CDR3 bases are TGTGCCAGCAGTGAAGCCGGGAGAGGCAATCAGCCCCAGCATTTT. The V gene is TRBV25-1, the J gene TRBJ1-5; the D is unclear. CDR1 and CDR2 (germline): MGHDK, SYGVNS. Trimming took 2 bases from V and 2 from J, leaving 10 bases between them. The CDR3 covers 15 residues.

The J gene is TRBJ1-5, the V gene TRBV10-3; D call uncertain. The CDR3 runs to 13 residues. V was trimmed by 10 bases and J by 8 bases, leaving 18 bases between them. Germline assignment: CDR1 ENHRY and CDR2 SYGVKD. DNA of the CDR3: TGTGCCACGGCGCCGGGCCCGCGGGAGCCCCAGCATTTT. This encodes CATAPGPREPQHF.

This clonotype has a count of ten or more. CDR3 in amino acids: CAISTTGGQGYEVATNYGYTF. The CDR3 DNA follows: TGTGCCATCAGTACCACGGGGGGACAGGGGTACGAAGTGGCAACTAACTATGGCTACACCTTC. The J gene is TRBJ1-2, the V gene TRBV10-3, with 10 bases matching TRBD1. J gave up 0 bases and V 5 bases, and 21 bases lay outside the gene matches. The CDR3 covers 21 residues. Germline loops: CDR1 ENHRY, CDR2 SYGVKD.

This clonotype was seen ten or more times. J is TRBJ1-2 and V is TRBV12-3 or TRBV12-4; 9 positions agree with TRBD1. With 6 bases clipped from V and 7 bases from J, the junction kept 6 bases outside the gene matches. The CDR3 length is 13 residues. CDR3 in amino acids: CASRTGGAFGYTF. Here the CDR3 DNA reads TGTGCCAGCAGGACAGGGGGGGCCTTTGGCTACACCTTC.

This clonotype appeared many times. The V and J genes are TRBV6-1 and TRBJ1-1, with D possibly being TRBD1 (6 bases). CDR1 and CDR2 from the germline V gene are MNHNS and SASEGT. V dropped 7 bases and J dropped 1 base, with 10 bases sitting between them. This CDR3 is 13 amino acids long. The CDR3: CASKKQGNTEAFF. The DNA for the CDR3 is TGTGCCAGCAAGAAACAGGGGAACACTGAAGCTTTCTTT.

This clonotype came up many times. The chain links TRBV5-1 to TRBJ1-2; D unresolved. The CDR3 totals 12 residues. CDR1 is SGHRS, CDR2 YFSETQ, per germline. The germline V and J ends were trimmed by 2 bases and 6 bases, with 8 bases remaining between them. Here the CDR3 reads CASSFNSDGYTF. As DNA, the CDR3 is TGCGCCAGCAGCTTTAACAGCGATGGCTACACCTTC.

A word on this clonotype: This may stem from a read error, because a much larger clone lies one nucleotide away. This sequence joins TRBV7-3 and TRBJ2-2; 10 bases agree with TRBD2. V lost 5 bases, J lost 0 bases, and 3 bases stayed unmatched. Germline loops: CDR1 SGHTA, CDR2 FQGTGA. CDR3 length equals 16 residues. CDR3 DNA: TGTGCCAGCAGCGTAGCGGGGGGCCCGAACACCGGGGAGCTGTTTTTT. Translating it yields CASSVAGGPNTGELFF. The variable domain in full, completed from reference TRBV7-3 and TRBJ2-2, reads GAGVSQTPSNKVTEKGKYVELRCDPISGHTALYWYRQSLGQGPEFLIYFQGTGAADDSGLPNDRFFAVRPEGSVSTLKIQRTERGDSAVYLCASSVAGGPNTGELFFGEGSRLTVL.

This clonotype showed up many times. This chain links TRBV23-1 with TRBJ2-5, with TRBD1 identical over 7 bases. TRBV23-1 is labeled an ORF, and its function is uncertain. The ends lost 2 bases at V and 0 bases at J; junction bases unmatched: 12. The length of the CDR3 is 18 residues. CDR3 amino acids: CASSQPRDSLLYQETQYF. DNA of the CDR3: TGCGCCAGCAGTCAACCCCGGGACAGCCTATTATACCAAGAGACCCAGTACTTC.

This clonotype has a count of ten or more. CDR3 sequence reads: CASSLRGGGAYEQYF. CDR3 DNA: TGTGCCAGCAGCTTAAGGGGCGGGGGGGCCTACGAGCAGTACTTC. V usage is TRBV7-2 and J usage is TRBJ2-7; TRBD2 matches 9 bases. The CDR3 is made up of 15 amino acids. Trimming at V came to 2 bases and at J to 2 bases, leaving 4 bases not matched to a gene. Germline assignment: CDR1 SGHTA and CDR2 FQGNSA.

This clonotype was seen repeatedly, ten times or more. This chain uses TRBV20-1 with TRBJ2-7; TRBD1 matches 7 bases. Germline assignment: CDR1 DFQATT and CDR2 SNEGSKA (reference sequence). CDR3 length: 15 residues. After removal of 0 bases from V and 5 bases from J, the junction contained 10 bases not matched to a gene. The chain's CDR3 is CSARDLSRGMDEQYF. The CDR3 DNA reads TGCAGTGCTAGAGATCTAAGCAGGGGGATGGACGAGCAGTACTTC.

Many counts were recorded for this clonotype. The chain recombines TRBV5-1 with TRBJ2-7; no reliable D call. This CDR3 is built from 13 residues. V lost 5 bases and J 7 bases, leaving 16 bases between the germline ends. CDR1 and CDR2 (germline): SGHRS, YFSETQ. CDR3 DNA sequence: TGCGCCAGCAGGGGCTCGGAAATGGCGGAGCAGTACTTC. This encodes CASRGSEMAEQYF.

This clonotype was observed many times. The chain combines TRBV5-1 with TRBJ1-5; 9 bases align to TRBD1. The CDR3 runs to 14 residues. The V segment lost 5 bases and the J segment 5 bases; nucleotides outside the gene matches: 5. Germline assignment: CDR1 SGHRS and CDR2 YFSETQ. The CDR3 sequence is CASRQGQGDQPQHF. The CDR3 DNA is TGCGCCAGCAGACAGGGACAGGGAGATCAGCCCCAGCATTTT.

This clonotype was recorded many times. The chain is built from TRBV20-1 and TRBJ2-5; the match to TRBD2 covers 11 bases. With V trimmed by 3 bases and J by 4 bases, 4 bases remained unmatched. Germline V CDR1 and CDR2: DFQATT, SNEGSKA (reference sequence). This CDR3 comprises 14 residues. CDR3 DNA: TGCAGTGCTAGTAGCGGGGGGGCCGGAGAGACCCAGTACTTC. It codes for CSASSGGAGETQYF.

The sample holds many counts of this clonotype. In DNA form, the CDR3 reads TGTGCCAGCAGCCGTACCTCCAGGGTTTTCGGAACCTACGAGCAGTACTTC. Translation gives CASSRTSRVFGTYEQYF. V gene TRBV27 combines with J gene TRBJ2-7, with a possible D match to TRBD1 (5 bases). CDR1 is MNHEY and CDR2 is SMNVEV in the germline V gene (reference sequence). Trimming took off 6 bases at V and 2 bases at J, with 23 bases between the two ends. The CDR3 length is 17 residues.

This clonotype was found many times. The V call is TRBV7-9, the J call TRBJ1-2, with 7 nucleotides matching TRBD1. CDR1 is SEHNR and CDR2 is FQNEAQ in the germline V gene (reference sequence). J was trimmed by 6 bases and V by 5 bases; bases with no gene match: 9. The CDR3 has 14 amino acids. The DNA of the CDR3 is TGTGCCAGCAGCCCCAGACAGGGAGGGGATGGCTACACCTTC. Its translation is CASSPRQGGDGYTF.

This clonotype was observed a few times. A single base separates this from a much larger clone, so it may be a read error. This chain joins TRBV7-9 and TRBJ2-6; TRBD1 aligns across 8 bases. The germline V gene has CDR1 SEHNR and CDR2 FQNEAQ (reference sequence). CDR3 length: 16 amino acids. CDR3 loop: CVSSLARGRGANVLTF. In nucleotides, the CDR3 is TGTGTCAGCAGCTTAGCCAGGGGGCGAGGGGCCAACGTCCTGACTTTC.

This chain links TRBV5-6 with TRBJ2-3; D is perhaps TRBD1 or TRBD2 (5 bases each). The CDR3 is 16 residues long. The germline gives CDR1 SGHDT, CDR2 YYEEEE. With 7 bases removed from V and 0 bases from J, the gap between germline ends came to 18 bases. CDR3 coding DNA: TGTGCCAGCGGCCCCGTGGGGGATCCTAGCACAGATACGCAGTATTTT. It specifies CASGPVGDPSTDTQYF.

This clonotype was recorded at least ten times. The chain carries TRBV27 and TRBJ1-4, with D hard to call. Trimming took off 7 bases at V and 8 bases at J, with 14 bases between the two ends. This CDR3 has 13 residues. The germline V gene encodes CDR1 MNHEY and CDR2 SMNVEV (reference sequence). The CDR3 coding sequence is TGTGCCAGCACACCCTCAAGAGGAGAAAAACTGTTTTTT. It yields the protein CASTPSRGEKLFF.

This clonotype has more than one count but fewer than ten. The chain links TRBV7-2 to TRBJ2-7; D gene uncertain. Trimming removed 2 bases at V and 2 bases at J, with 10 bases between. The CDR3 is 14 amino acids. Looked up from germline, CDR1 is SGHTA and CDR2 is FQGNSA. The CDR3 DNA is TGTGCCAGCAGCTTATATCAAACCACCTACGAGCAGTACTTC. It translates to CASSLYQTTYEQYF.

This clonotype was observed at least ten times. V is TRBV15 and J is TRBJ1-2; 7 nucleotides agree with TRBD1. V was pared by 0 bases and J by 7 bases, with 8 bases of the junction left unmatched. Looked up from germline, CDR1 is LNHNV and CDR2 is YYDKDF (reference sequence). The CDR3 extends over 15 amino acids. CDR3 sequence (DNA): TGTGCCACCAGCAGAGATCTCGACAGGGTTAGTGGCTACACCTTC. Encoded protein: CATSRDLDRVSGYTF.

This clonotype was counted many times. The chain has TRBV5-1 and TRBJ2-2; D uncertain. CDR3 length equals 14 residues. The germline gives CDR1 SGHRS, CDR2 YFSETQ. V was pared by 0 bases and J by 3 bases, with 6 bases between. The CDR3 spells CASSLEIYTGELFF. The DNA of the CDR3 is TGCGCCAGCAGCTTGGAGATTTACACCGGGGAGCTGTTTTTT. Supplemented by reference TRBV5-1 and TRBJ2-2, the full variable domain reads KAGVTQTPRYLIKTRGQQVTLSCSPISGHRSVSWYQQTPGQGLQFLFEYFSETQRNKGNFPGRFSGRQFSNSRSEMNVSTLELGDSALYLCASSLEIYTGELFFGEGSRLTVL.

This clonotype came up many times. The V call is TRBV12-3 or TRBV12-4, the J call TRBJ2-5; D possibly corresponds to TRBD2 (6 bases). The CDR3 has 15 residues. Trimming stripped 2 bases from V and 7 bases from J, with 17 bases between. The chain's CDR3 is CASSLSTGETGTQYF. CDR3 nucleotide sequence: TGTGCCAGCAGTTTATCGACGGGGGAAACGGGGACCCAGTACTTC.

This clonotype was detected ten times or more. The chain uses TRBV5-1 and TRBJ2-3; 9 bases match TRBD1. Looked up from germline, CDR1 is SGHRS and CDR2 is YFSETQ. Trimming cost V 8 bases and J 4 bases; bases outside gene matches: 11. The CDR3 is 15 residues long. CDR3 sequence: CASSIGQGYADTQYF. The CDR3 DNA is TGCGCCAGTTCGATTGGACAGGGGTACGCAGATACGCAGTATTTT. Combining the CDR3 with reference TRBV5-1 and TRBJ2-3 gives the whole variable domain KAGVTQTPRYLIKTRGQQVTLSCSPISGHRSVSWYQQTPGQGLQFLFEYFSETQRNKGNFPGRFSGRQFSNSRSEMNVSTLELGDSALYLCASSIGQGYADTQYFGPGTRLTVL.

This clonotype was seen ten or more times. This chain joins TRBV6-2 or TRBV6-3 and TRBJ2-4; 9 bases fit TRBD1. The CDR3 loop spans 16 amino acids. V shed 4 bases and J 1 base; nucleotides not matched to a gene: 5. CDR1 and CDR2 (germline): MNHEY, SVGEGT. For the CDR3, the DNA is TGTGCCAGCAGTTCACCGACAGGGGGGGCCAAAAACATTCAGTACTTC. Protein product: CASSSPTGGAKNIQYF.

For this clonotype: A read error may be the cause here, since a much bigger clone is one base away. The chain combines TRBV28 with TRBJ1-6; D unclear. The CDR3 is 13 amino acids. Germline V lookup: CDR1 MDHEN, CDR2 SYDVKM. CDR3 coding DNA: TGTGCCAGCAGGAACGAGGGAAATTCATCCCTCCACTTT. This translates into CASRNEGNSSLHF.